The rows below give T cell receptor beta chains drawn from one sample of a study of shared clonotypes between healthy human individuals. The protocol was immunoSEQ multiplex PCR, while the TCRdb copy is restricted to in-frame clones and leaves out a portion. The sample contains over 2 million clones, 85% to 95% of which appear only once. Material for sequencing was naive CD8+ T cells sorted from blood. These receptors came from a man between 18 and 29 years old in good health. The CDR3 runs from the conserved cysteine through the conserved F or W. The order of the fields is clone size, J gene, V gene, D gene, CDR3 protein, CDR3 DNA. D genes are given only for firm matches. Expanded clones are given a class, and other clones once, few, many or no size at all.

clone_size: NA
j_call: TRBJ2-7
v_call: TRBV9
d_call: NA
cdr3_aa: CASSAGDGYEQYF
cdr3_nt: TGTGCCAGCAGCGCCGGGGACGGCTACGAGCAGTACTTC

clone_size: once
j_call: TRBJ2-7
v_call: TRBV11-2
d_call: NA
cdr3_aa: CASSLDLREQYF
cdr3_nt: TGTGCCAGCAGCTTAGATCTGAGGGAGCAGTACTTC

clone_size: NA
j_call: TRBJ2-3
v_call: TRBV4-1
d_call: NA
cdr3_aa: CASSQGAPGTDTQYF
cdr3_nt: TGCGCCAGCAGCCAAGGAGCACCAGGAACAGATACGCAGTATTTT

clone_size: NA
j_call: TRBJ1-4
v_call: TRBV28
d_call: NA
cdr3_aa: CASSSSEGTEKLFF
cdr3_nt: TGTGCCAGCAGTTCCAGTGAAGGCACTGAAAAACTGTTTTTT

clone_size: NA
j_call: TRBJ2-1
v_call: TRBV5-6
d_call: TRBD2
cdr3_aa: CATGTSGSSYNEQFF
cdr3_nt: TGTGCCACCGGGACTAGCGGGAGTTCCTACAATGAGCAGTTCTTC

clone_size: NA
j_call: TRBJ1-1
v_call: TRBV10-3
d_call: TRBD1
cdr3_aa: CATAGGGEAFF
cdr3_nt: TGTGCCACCGCTGGAGGGGGCGAAGCTTTCTTT

clone_size: NA
j_call: TRBJ1-1
v_call: TRBV6-1
d_call: NA
cdr3_aa: CASSDGTTSGTEAFF
cdr3_nt: TGTGCCAGCAGTGATGGGACCACAAGTGGTACTGAAGCTTTCTTT

clone_size: NA
j_call: TRBJ1-2
v_call: TRBV7-9
d_call: NA
cdr3_aa: CASSLGAEIYGYTF
cdr3_nt: TGTGCCAGCAGCTTAGGTGCAGAGATCTATGGCTACACCTTC

clone_size: NA
j_call: TRBJ2-6
v_call: TRBV4-3
d_call: NA
cdr3_aa: CASSQGGWAGPESGANVLTF
cdr3_nt: TGCGCCAGCAGCCAAGGTGGATGGGCAGGGCCCGAATCTGGGGCCAACGTCCTGACTTTC

clone_size: NA
j_call: TRBJ1-2
v_call: TRBV27
d_call: NA
cdr3_aa: CASSFGVGYGYTF
cdr3_nt: TGTGCCAGCAGTTTTGGGGTTGGCTATGGCTACACCTTC

clone_size: NA
j_call: TRBJ1-2
v_call: TRBV30
d_call: NA
cdr3_aa: CACWTTNYGYTF
cdr3_nt: TGTGCCTGTTGGACAACTAACTATGGCTACACCTTC

clone_size: once
j_call: TRBJ2-5
v_call: TRBV13
d_call: TRBD2
cdr3_aa: CASSLTAGGRETQYF
cdr3_nt: TGTGCCAGCAGCTTAACGGCGGGGGGCCGAGAGACCCAGTACTTC

clone_size: NA
j_call: TRBJ2-7
v_call: TRBV5-1
d_call: NA
cdr3_aa: CASSLEGSPGEQYF
cdr3_nt: TGCGCCAGCAGCTTGGAGGGTAGCCCCGGCGAGCAGTACTTC

clone_size: NA
j_call: TRBJ1-4
v_call: TRBV4-3
d_call: TRBD1
cdr3_aa: CASSQVLQGANEKLFF
cdr3_nt: TGCGCCAGCAGCCAAGTCCTACAGGGGGCGAATGAAAAACTGTTTTTT

clone_size: NA
j_call: TRBJ1-4
v_call: TRBV5-1
d_call: TRBD1
cdr3_aa: CASSFGGGFEKLFF
cdr3_nt: TGCGCCAGCAGCTTTGGAGGGGGCTTTGAAAAACTGTTTTTT

clone_size: few
j_call: TRBJ2-7
v_call: TRBV27
d_call: NA
cdr3_aa: CASSLRGSYEQYF
cdr3_nt: TGTGCCAGCAGTTTACGGGGCTCCTACGAGCAGTACTTC

clone_size: NA
j_call: TRBJ2-7
v_call: TRBV11-2
d_call: NA
cdr3_aa: CASSLVGGGPLYEQYF
cdr3_nt: TGTGCCAGCAGCTTAGTAGGAGGGGGACCTCTCTACGAGCAGTACTTC

clone_size: NA
j_call: TRBJ2-4
v_call: TRBV10-1
d_call: NA
cdr3_aa: CASSDPELAKNIQYF
cdr3_nt: TGCGCCAGCAGTGACCCAGAACTAGCCAAAAACATTCAGTACTTC

clone_size: NA
j_call: TRBJ2-7
v_call: TRBV10-1
d_call: NA
cdr3_aa: CASSVGVSYEQYF
cdr3_nt: TGCGCCAGCAGTGTTGGGGTCTCCTACGAGCAGTACTTC

clone_size: few
j_call: TRBJ2-1
v_call: TRBV6-5
d_call: NA
cdr3_aa: CASYLAPHNEQFF
cdr3_nt: TGTGCCAGCTATCTAGCGCCACACAATGAGCAGTTCTTC

clone_size: NA
j_call: TRBJ2-3
v_call: TRBV11-1
d_call: TRBD2
cdr3_aa: CASSLFRIAGMVTDTQYF
cdr3_nt: TGTGCCAGCAGCTTATTTCGGATAGCGGGGATGGTCACAGATACGCAGTATTTT

clone_size: NA
j_call: TRBJ2-7
v_call: TRBV29-1
d_call: NA
cdr3_aa: CSVEQHYEQYF
cdr3_nt: TGCAGCGTTGAACAGCACTACGAGCAGTACTTC

clone_size: NA
j_call: TRBJ1-1
v_call: TRBV9
d_call: NA
cdr3_aa: CASSPPRNPEAFF
cdr3_nt: TGTGCCAGCAGCCCCCCGAGAAACCCTGAAGCTTTCTTT

clone_size: NA
j_call: TRBJ1-3
v_call: TRBV5-6
d_call: NA
cdr3_aa: CASSYSGDTIYF
cdr3_nt: TGTGCCAGCAGCTATTCAGGGGACACCATATATTTT

clone_size: NA
j_call: TRBJ2-2
v_call: TRBV9
d_call: TRBD2
cdr3_aa: CASSVEGLPPGELFF
cdr3_nt: TGTGCCAGCAGCGTAGAGGGACTACCCCCTGGGGAGCTGTTTTTT

clone_size: NA
j_call: TRBJ1-1
v_call: TRBV7-9
d_call: NA
cdr3_aa: CASSLPFPNTEAFF
cdr3_nt: TGTGCCAGCAGCTTACCGTTCCCGAACACTGAAGCTTTCTTT

clone_size: NA
j_call: TRBJ1-2
v_call: TRBV7-9
d_call: NA
cdr3_aa: CASSPAIWGASNYGYTF
cdr3_nt: TGTGCCAGCAGCCCCGCCATCTGGGGGGCCTCTAACTATGGCTACACCTTC

clone_size: NA
j_call: TRBJ2-7
v_call: TRBV27
d_call: TRBD1
cdr3_aa: CASSVGTGEYYEQYF
cdr3_nt: TGTGCCAGCAGCGTAGGGACAGGGGAATACTACGAGCAGTACTTC

clone_size: NA
j_call: TRBJ2-7
v_call: TRBV9
d_call: NA
cdr3_aa: CASSPAGGGAYEQYF
cdr3_nt: TGTGCCAGCAGCCCCGCCGGAGGCGGGGCTTACGAGCAGTACTTC

clone_size: NA
j_call: TRBJ2-7
v_call: TRBV9
d_call: NA
cdr3_aa: CASSVEVGPTHEQYF
cdr3_nt: TGTGCCAGCAGCGTAGAGGTCGGGCCAACCCACGAGCAGTACTTC

clone_size: NA
j_call: TRBJ2-7
v_call: TRBV29-1
d_call: NA
cdr3_aa: CSVFSAGQTYEQYF
cdr3_nt: TGCAGCGTTTTTTCTGCCGGACAGACCTACGAGCAGTACTTC

clone_size: NA
j_call: TRBJ2-7
v_call: TRBV10-2
d_call: NA
cdr3_aa: CASSDSGTIEALLF
cdr3_nt: TGCGCCAGCAGTGATTCCGGGACAATCGAGGCCTTGCTCTTC

clone_size: NA
j_call: TRBJ1-4
v_call: TRBV9
d_call: NA
cdr3_aa: CASSLHRLSATNEKLFF
cdr3_nt: TGTGCCAGCAGCCTCCACCGACTCTCGGCAACTAATGAAAAACTGTTTTTT